The 23 T cell receptor beta chains reported below all come from one sample, sequenced in a study of cytomegalovirus exposure and HLA in healthy donors (dated by TCRdb to 2016 to 2017). The library was prepared using the immunoSEQ multiplex PCR assay. For the multiplex PCR, a mixture combining 60 forward primers for TCR Vbeta segments and 13 reverse primers for TCR Jbeta segments was used. As stored in TCRdb, this immuneACCESS dataset retains in-frame rearrangements with V and J assigned. A fraction of the clones does not appear; measured against another copy, unresolved V genes explain less than half of the discrepancy, and the remainder lacks a known reason. The sample includes approximately 160,000 clones, with 80% observed a single time. The biggest ten clones account for about 4.4% of the sample. The sequenced material came from PBMCs. The receptors were sampled from a woman aged 45 to 65 in good health and CMV-seropositive.

This chain links TRBV7-2 with TRBJ1-1; D is uncertain. The CDR3 is 13 residues long. The germline CDR1 and CDR2 sequences are SGHTA and FQGNSA. Deletions cut 3 bases from V and 3 bases from J, with 8 bases between. The CDR3 sequence is CASSFRGYTEAFF. In DNA form, the CDR3 reads TGTGCCAGCAGCTTCCGGGGTTACACTGAAGCTTTCTTT.

This clone appeared a single time. In DNA form, the CDR3 reads TGTGCCAGCAGCTCGAGGACTAGAGATACGCAGTATTTT. It yields the protein CASSSRTRDTQYF. This chain joins TRBV7-8 and TRBJ2-3, with 7 positions matching TRBD2. Germline-derived CDR1 and CDR2 are SGHVS and FQNEAQ. The V gene end was trimmed by 4 bases and the J gene end by 5 bases; junction bases not matched to a gene: 3. The CDR3 loop spans 13 amino acids.

The rearrangement uses TRBV28 and TRBJ2-7, with 13 bases identical to TRBD2. From germline, CDR1 is MDHEN and CDR2 SYDVKM. V gave up 7 bases and J gave up 6 bases; unmatched junction bases: 12. The length of the CDR3 is 16 residues. The CDR3 DNA follows: TGTGCCAGCAATGGACTAGCGGGAGTCGGAGAGAGCGAGCAGTACTTC. It specifies CASNGLAGVGESEQYF.

The chain couples TRBV9 to TRBJ2-7; possible D gene TRBD2, 5 bases. CDR3 length equals 14 residues. V was shortened by 0 bases and J by 2 bases, with 9 bases between the two germline ends. Germline V gene data show CDR1 as SGDLS and CDR2 as YYNGEE. For the CDR3, the DNA is TGTGCCAGCAGCGTAGCCGGGGATACCTACGAGCAGTACTTC. The encoded protein is CASSVAGDTYEQYF.

This clone occurred once. The rearrangement uses TRBV19 and TRBJ1-1; D remains ambiguous. Trimming removed 6 bases from V and 5 bases from J, with 19 bases in between. The CDR3 runs to 15 residues. Germline lookup yields CDR1 LNHDA and CDR2 SQIVND (reference sequence). The CDR3 DNA follows: TGTGCCAGTAGCACCCTAAATAAGGGAGGGACTGAAGCTTTCTTT. Translating gives CASSTLNKGGTEAFF. Together with reference TRBV19 and TRBJ1-1, the CDR3 gives the full variable domain: DGGITQSPKYLFRKEGQNVTLSCEQNLNHDAMYWYRQDPGQGLRLIYYSQIVNDFQKGDIAEGYSVSREKKESFPLTVTSAQKNPTAFYLCASSTLNKGGTEAFFGQGTRLTVV.

The rearrangement uses TRBV27 and TRBJ1-3, with D possibly TRBD1 on 6 matching bases. Germline V lookup: CDR1 MNHEY, CDR2 SMNVEV (reference sequence). The CDR3 runs 15 residues. Trimming shortened V by 7 bases and J by 0 bases, and 13 bases separated the two germline ends. As DNA, the CDR3 is TGTGCCAGCAAAATATCACAGGGCTCTGGAAACACCATATATTTT. Translated, it gives CASKISQGSGNTIYF.

The CDR3 region is CASSTRLANTGELFF. CDR3 nucleotides: TGTGCCAGCAGCACTAGGCTAGCGAACACCGGGGAGCTGTTTTTT. The chain is built from TRBV5-4 and TRBJ2-2, with D maybe TRBD2 (5 bases). CDR1 is SGHNT and CDR2 is YYREEE in the germline V gene (reference sequence). The CDR3 is 15 amino acids. V dropped 4 bases and J dropped 0 bases, with 10 bases sitting between them. Full variable domain (remainder filled in from reference TRBV5-4 and TRBJ2-2): ETGVTQSPTHLIKTRGQQVTLRCSSQSGHNTVSWYQQALGQGPQFIFQYYREEENGRGNFPPRFSGLQFPNYSSELNVNALELDDSALYLCASSTRLANTGELFFGEGSRLTVL.

The chain has TRBV2 and TRBJ1-2, with 7 bases lining up with TRBD1. Germline values: CDR1 SNHLY, CDR2 FYNNEI. The ends lost 8 bases at V and 4 bases at J; junction bases unmatched: 4. CDR3 length: 12 amino acids. CDR3 DNA: TGTGCCAGCCAGGGGGTCGGCTATGGCTACACCTTC. It encodes CASQGVGYGYTF. The variable domain in full, with the rest retrieved from reference TRBV2 and TRBJ1-2, is EPEVTQTPSHQVTQMGQEVILRCVPISNHLYFYWYRQILGQKVEFLVSFYNNEISEKSEIFDDQFSVERPDGSNFTLKIRSTKLEDSAMYFCASQGVGYGYTFGSGTRLTVV.

V is TRBV6-1 and J is TRBJ2-7; 9 positions agree with TRBD1. CDR1 and CDR2 from the germline V gene are MNHNS and SASEGT. Trimming at V came to 10 bases and at J to 13 bases, leaving 11 bases not matched to a gene. The CDR3 loop spans 11 amino acids. The CDR3 protein is CATPDRGVLYF. The CDR3 DNA sequence: TGTGCCACCCCGGACAGGGGCGTTTTATACTTC.

This chain links TRBV6-1 with TRBJ2-7; D unclear. The CDR3 covers 11 residues. The germline V gene has CDR1 MNHNS and CDR2 SASEGT. The V end lost 5 bases, the J end lost 11 bases, and 13 bases lay between the germline ends. As DNA, the CDR3 is TGTGCCAGCAGTCGCGGTGGTAGCAAGTACTTC. Its protein product is CASSRGGSKYF.

V gene TRBV5-6 combines with J gene TRBJ1-5, with a possible D match to TRBD1 (5 bases). CDR1 SGHDT and CDR2 YYEEEE come from the germline V gene. V was clipped by 4 bases and J by 4 bases, with 15 bases between them. The CDR3 runs to 15 residues. The CDR3 coding sequence is TGTGCCAGCAGCGCTTGGACGCAGGGTAATCAGCCCCAGCATTTT. Encoded protein: CASSAWTQGNQPQHF.

V usage is TRBV2 and J usage is TRBJ2-7, with TRBD2 matching 11 bases. V was pared by 5 bases and J by 5 bases, with 8 bases of the junction left unmatched. Germline V gene data show CDR1 as SNHLY and CDR2 as FYNNEI. The length of the CDR3 is 15 residues. CDR3 DNA: TGTGCCAGCAGTCGGGCTAGCGGGAGGATTCACGAGCAGTACTTC. Its protein product is CASSRASGRIHEQYF.

This clone was counted a single time. The chain has TRBV2 and TRBJ2-1, with 9 bases matching TRBD2. CDR3 size: 15 residues. V was pared by 4 bases and J by 3 bases, with 4 bases of the junction left unmatched. Looked up from germline, CDR1 is SNHLY and CDR2 is FYNNEI. CDR3 nucleotides: TGTGCCAGCAGTGGCGGGGGGGCGGTCTACAATGAGCAGTTCTTC. The encoded protein is CASSGGGAVYNEQFF.

V usage is TRBV20-1 and J usage is TRBJ2-1, with 7 positions matching TRBD2. V dropped 7 bases and J dropped 5; count of bases not matched to a gene: 2. Germline V gene sequence: CDR1 DFQATT, CDR2 SNEGSKA (reference sequence). The CDR3 spans 11 residues. CDR3 protein: CSGDYNNEQFF. The DNA of the CDR3 is TGCAGTGGGGACTACAACAATGAGCAGTTCTTC.

The chain joins TRBV7-8 to TRBJ2-7; 9 positions agree with TRBD2. Germline V gene lookup returns CDR1 SGHVS and CDR2 FQNEAQ. This CDR3 has 16 residues. V shed 0 bases, J shed 5 bases, and the junction held 8 bases outside the gene matches. This CDR3 is CASSLAGSGSVHEQYF. CDR3 nucleotide sequence: TGTGCCAGCAGCTTAGCAGGTAGCGGGAGTGTCCACGAGCAGTACTTC.

The J gene is TRBJ1-1, the V gene TRBV6-5; D may be TRBD1 (5 bases). V was pared by 5 bases and J by 1 base, with 11 bases between. The CDR3 is made up of 14 amino acids. Looked up from germline, CDR1 is MNHEY and CDR2 is SVGAGI. CDR3 sequence (DNA): TGTGCCAGCAGTGCAGGGTGGGCGAACACTGAAGCTTTCTTT. This gives the protein CASSAGWANTEAFF.

This rearrangement joins TRBV7-2 to TRBJ2-3, with TRBD2 matching over 12 bases. Germline CDR1 is SGHTA and CDR2 is FQGNSA. Trimming removed 2 bases from V and 4 bases from J; junction bases left unmatched: 4. This CDR3 is built from 16 residues. The CDR3 spells CASSLPLAGGADTQYF. The CDR3 DNA reads TGTGCCAGCAGCTTACCACTAGCGGGAGGCGCAGATACGCAGTATTTT.

The chain couples TRBV7-2 to TRBJ1-3; TRBD1 is a possible D gene (5 bases). Germline V gene data show CDR1 as SGHTA and CDR2 as FQGNSA. The CDR3 has 16 amino acids. V was shortened by 1 base and J by 2 bases, with 12 bases between the two germline ends. The CDR3 coding sequence is TGTGCCAGCAGCTTAGAGGCGGGGGGACCTGGAAACACCATATATTTT. Translating gives CASSLEAGGPGNTIYF.

V and J are TRBV5-4 and TRBJ2-5, with 12 bases identical to TRBD2. This CDR3 region has 16 residues. After removal of 2 bases from V and 4 bases from J, the junction contained 6 bases not matched to a gene. The germline V gene encodes CDR1 SGHNT and CDR2 YYREEE (reference sequence). The CDR3 here is CASSFGLAGGGETQYF. CDR3 in DNA: TGTGCCAGCAGCTTTGGGCTAGCGGGAGGGGGAGAGACCCAGTACTTC.

This clone showed up just a few times. The V call is TRBV7-9, the J call TRBJ2-1; TRBD2 matches 8 bases. The CDR3 spans 15 residues. The V segment lost 3 bases and the J segment 4 bases; nucleotides outside the gene matches: 5. CDR1 is SEHNR, CDR2 FQNEAQ, per germline (reference sequence). The CDR3 DNA is TGTGCCAGCAGCTTGCGGGGGGCAGTGTACAATGAGCAGTTCTTC. It codes for CASSLRGAVYNEQFF.

This chain uses TRBV7-2 with TRBJ2-1, with D perhaps matching TRBD2 (6 bases). Trimming left V 1 base short and J 9 bases short, with 10 bases between. In germline, CDR1 is SGHTA, CDR2 FQGNSA. The CDR3 has 13 amino acids. CDR3: CASSLEPGLEQFF. CDR3 nucleotides: TGTGCCAGCAGCTTAGAACCGGGACTTGAGCAGTTCTTC. The full variable domain, in which reference TRBV7-2 and TRBJ2-1 provide the parts outside the CDR3, is GAGVSQSPSNKVTEKGKDVELRCDPISGHTALYWYRQSLGQGLEFLIYFQGNSAPDKSGLPSDRFSAERTGGSVSTLTIQRTQQEDSAVYLCASSLEPGLEQFFGPGTRLTVL.

In its sample, this clone was seen a few times. The chain links TRBV28 to TRBJ1-2; a possible D gene is TRBD1 (5 bases). This CDR3 has 14 amino acids. Trimming stripped 3 bases from V and 4 bases from J, with 12 bases between. Germline-derived CDR1 and CDR2 are MDHEN and SYDVKM. For the CDR3, the DNA is TGTGCCAGCAGTTTGGGGGGGTATGGCTATGGCTACACCTTC. Translated, it gives CASSLGGYGYGYTF.

The chain carries TRBV9 and TRBJ2-6; D not resolved. The germline V gene encodes CDR1 SGDLS and CDR2 YYNGEE. The CDR3 extends over 15 amino acids. V was clipped by 4 bases and J by 0 bases, with 8 bases between them. Written as DNA, the CDR3 is TGTGCCAGCAGCCCCGCAGGCTCTGGGGCCAACGTCCTGACTTTC. Translating gives CASSPAGSGANVLTF.